Presented here are 27 T cell receptor beta chains from one specimen sequenced in a study of cytomegalovirus exposure and HLA in healthy donors. Amplification used 60 Vbeta primers and 13 Jbeta primers. Clones were read by immunoSEQ multiplex PCR, and TCRdb kept only the in-frame ones, dropping some. The data contain 95,000 to 150,000 clones, roughly 66% of them singletons. Material for sequencing was PBMCs. Receptors were obtained from a man in his fifties or sixties in good health and CMV-seropositive.

The CDR3: CASSPRSPGQPNQPQHF. In DNA form, the CDR3 reads TGTGCCAGCTCACCAAGGTCCCCGGGACAGCCTAATCAGCCCCAGCATTTT. The chain carries TRBV18 and TRBJ1-5; 7 bases agree with TRBD1. The V and J ends lost 2 bases and 4 bases, in that order; junction bases with no gene match: 11. CDR1 is KGHSH, CDR2 LQKENI, per germline. The CDR3 sequence is 17 residues long. Combining the CDR3 with reference TRBV18 and TRBJ1-5 gives the whole variable domain NAGVMQNPRHLVRRRGQEARLRCSPMKGHSHVYWYRQLPEEGLKFMVYLQKENIIDESGMPKERFSAEFPKEGPSILRIQQVVRGDSAAYFCASSPRSPGQPNQPQHFGDGTRLSIL.

This chain connects TRBV7-2 to TRBJ2-7; tentatively, D is TRBD2 (5 bases). Germline V gene lookup returns CDR1 SGHTA and CDR2 FQGNSA. V was clipped by 1 base and J by 7 bases, with 14 bases between them. CDR3 size: 14 residues. The CDR3 DNA reads as TGTGCCAGCAGCTTAGTCGGCCGCCGGGGAGAGCAGTACTTC. It is translated as CASSLVGRRGEQYF.

This clone was detected only a few times. This sequence joins TRBV28 and TRBJ2-3, with 7 bases aligning to TRBD2. The CDR3 runs 15 residues. V dropped 6 bases and J dropped 2; count of bases not matched to a gene: 8. The V gene's germline CDR1 is MDHEN and CDR2 SYDVKM. Here the CDR3 DNA reads TGTGCCAGCAGCCGTGGGGGAGGGACCACAGATACGCAGTATTTT. Its protein is CASSRGGGTTDTQYF.

The chain uses TRBV30 and TRBJ2-3; D perhaps matches TRBD2 (6 bases). The germline V gene has CDR1 GTSNPN and CDR2 SVGIG (reference sequence). The CDR3 length is 14 residues. With 5 bases removed from V and 2 bases from J, the gap between germline ends came to 14 bases. The CDR3 bases are TGTGCCTGGTCCCGGGACTCTGACACAGATACGCAGTATTTT. Residues: CAWSRDSDTDTQYF. Variable domain in full (rest from reference TRBV30 and TRBJ2-3): SQTIHQWPATLVQPVGSPLSLECTVEGTSNPNLYWYRQAAGRGLQLLFYSVGIGQISSEVPQNLSASRPQDRQFILSSKKLLLSDSGFYLCAWSRDSDTDTQYFGPGTRLTVL.

The chain employs TRBV9 and TRBJ1-2; 9 positions match TRBD1. The V gene end was trimmed by 4 bases and the J gene end by 2 bases; junction bases not matched to a gene: 6. The germline V gene has CDR1 SGDLS and CDR2 YYNGEE. This CDR3 comprises 15 residues. Here the CDR3 DNA reads TGTGCCAGCAGCCCGGACAGGGGACCGAACTATGGCTACACCTTC. The encoded protein is CASSPDRGPNYGYTF. The full variable domain, completed using reference TRBV9 and TRBJ1-2, is DSGVTQTPKHLITATGQRVTLRCSPRSGDLSVYWYQQSLDQGLQFLIQYYNGEERAKGNILERFSAQQFPDLHSELNLSSLELGDSALYFCASSPDRGPNYGYTFGSGTRLTVV.

This chain links TRBV15 with TRBJ1-1, with D unresolved. CDR3 length: 12 amino acids. Trimming took off 0 bases at V and 5 bases at J, with 4 bases between the two ends. Germline CDR1 LNHNV, CDR2 YYDKDF (reference sequence). CDR3 region: CATSRDLTEAFF. The CDR3 coding sequence is TGTGCCACCAGCAGAGACCTGACTGAAGCTTTCTTT.

The genes are TRBV5-6 and TRBJ2-1; D may be TRBD1 (6 bases). Between the trimmed V and J ends, which lost 4 bases and 0 bases, there was a span of 20 bases. CDR3 length: 18 amino acids. Germline V gene data show CDR1 as SGHDT and CDR2 as YYEEEE. CDR3 in amino acids: CASSGLPGQRSSYNEQFF. The CDR3 DNA sequence: TGTGCCAGCAGCGGATTACCGGGACAAAGAAGCTCCTACAATGAGCAGTTCTTC.

The J gene is TRBJ1-2, the V gene TRBV7-8; the match to TRBD1 covers 7 bases. Germline CDR1 SGHVS, CDR2 FQNEAQ. This CDR3 spans 15 amino acids. J gave up 2 bases and V 6 bases, and 9 bases lay outside the gene matches. CDR3 DNA sequence: TGTGCCAGCAGTCAACCCCGGGACAGAAACTATGGCTACACCTTC. Amino acid sequence: CASSQPRDRNYGYTF.

The chain carries TRBV5-1 and TRBJ2-3; maybe TRBD1 (6 bases). CDR3 length: 14 residues. Germline assignment: CDR1 SGHRS and CDR2 YFSETQ. The V end lost 0 bases, the J end lost 5 bases, and 10 bases lay between the germline ends. DNA of the CDR3: TGCGCCAGCAGCTTGGACCAAGGGGGAGATACGCAGTATTTT. Translating it yields CASSLDQGGDTQYF.

The chain carries TRBV30 and TRBJ2-3; the D is unclear. V shed 5 bases and J shed 2 bases, with 14 bases lying between them. The CDR3 runs to 14 residues. Germline V gene data show CDR1 as GTSNPN and CDR2 as SVGIG (reference sequence). CDR3 region: CAWDDKSSTDTQYF. The CDR3 DNA reads TGTGCCTGGGATGACAAAAGCTCCACAGATACGCAGTATTTT. Complete variable domain (other parts from reference TRBV30 and TRBJ2-3): SQTIHQWPATLVQPVGSPLSLECTVEGTSNPNLYWYRQAAGRGLQLLFYSVGIGQISSEVPQNLSASRPQDRQFILSSKKLLLSDSGFYLCAWDDKSSTDTQYFGPGTRLTVL.

The chain couples TRBV2 to TRBJ1-5; weak D call: TRBD1 (5 bases). V lost 4 bases and J lost 2, with 9 bases in between. The CDR3 has 14 residues. The germline V gene encodes CDR1 SNHLY and CDR2 FYNNEI. DNA for the CDR3: TGTGCCAGCAGTGTCCCGGGGGGCAATCAGCCCCAGCATTTT. The encoded protein is CASSVPGGNQPQHF.

On this clone: The junction shows a germline mismatch at one end, possibly a read error. The chain links TRBV2 to TRBJ2-4, with a weak D call TRBD2 (5 bases). The germline gives CDR1 SNHLY, CDR2 FYNNEI. The CDR3 has 15 amino acids. CDR3 in amino acids: CASSQAGESKNIQYF. The DNA of the CDR3 is TGTGCCAGCAGTCAAGCCGGGGAGTCCAAAAACATTCAGTACTTC.

In DNA, the CDR3 is TGTGCCAGCAGCCAAGAGACAGGGTTCGGGACTGAAGCTTTCTTT. This gives the protein CASSQETGFGTEAFF. The V and J genes are TRBV4-2 and TRBJ1-1, with 7 bases that match TRBD1. Germline assignment: CDR1 LGHNA and CDR2 YNFKEQ. The CDR3 runs 15 residues. V was pared by 0 bases and J by 5 bases, with 6 bases of the junction left unmatched.

This clone was picked up a small number of times. The gene calls are TRBV9 and TRBJ2-7, with D unclear. The CDR3 loop spans 15 amino acids. V dropped 0 bases and J dropped 2 bases, with 12 bases sitting between them. CDR1 is SGDLS, CDR2 YYNGEE, per germline. CDR3 amino acids: CASSVGDFSPYEQYF. The DNA of the CDR3 is TGTGCCAGCAGCGTAGGAGACTTCTCCCCCTACGAGCAGTACTTC.

The CDR3 bases are TGTGCCAGCAGCAAACTGGACAGGGGCCAAGACTACGAGCAGTACTTC. This codes for CASSKLDRGQDYEQYF. The rearrangement uses TRBV21-1 and TRBJ2-7; TRBD1 reflects the table's D call only, with no check against the DNA. TRBV21-1 corresponds to a pseudogene. This CDR3 is 16 amino acids long.

The CDR3 sequence: CASSLAAGGPGVGQETQYF. CDR3 DNA: TGCGCCAGCAGCTTGGCCGCGGGGGGACCGGGGGTGGGCCAAGAGACCCAGTACTTC. The gene calls are TRBV5-1 and TRBJ2-5; 8 nucleotides match TRBD2. From germline, CDR1 is SGHRS and CDR2 YFSETQ. V lost 0 bases, J lost 1 base, and 14 bases stayed unmatched. The CDR3 totals 19 residues.

This chain links TRBV19 with TRBJ2-2, with 15 nucleotides matching TRBD2. V dropped 9 bases and J dropped 7; count of bases not matched to a gene: 6. Per the germline V gene, CDR1 is LNHDA and CDR2 is SQIVND (reference sequence). There are 15 residues in the CDR3. The DNA for the CDR3 is TGTGCCAGCACTGGGACTAGCGGGGGGATCGGGGAGCTGTTTTTT. As protein: CASTGTSGGIGELFF.

J is TRBJ1-5 and V is TRBV4-1; D possibly corresponds to TRBD1 (5 bases). The CDR3 contains 15 residues. The germline CDR1 and CDR2 sequences are MGHRA and YSYEKL. V lost 4 bases and J 1 base, leaving 11 bases between the germline ends. The CDR3 coding sequence is TGCGCCAGCAGCCCTACTGGGGGGAGCAATCAGCCCCAGCATTTT. It codes for CASSPTGGSNQPQHF.

The rearrangement uses TRBV7-3 and TRBJ2-3; D uncertain. CDR3 length: 13 residues. Trimming cost V 3 bases and J 1 base, with 5 bases left between them. Germline lookup yields CDR1 SGHTA and CDR2 FQGTGA. CDR3 loop: CASSFRGTDTQYF. CDR3 in DNA: TGTGCCAGCAGCTTCCGGGGCACAGATACGCAGTATTTT.

This clone occurred a few times. This chain connects TRBV5-6 to TRBJ2-2, with a weak D call TRBD1 (8 bases). From germline, CDR1 is SGHDT and CDR2 YYEEEE. The germline V and J ends were trimmed by 4 bases and 5 bases, with 15 bases remaining between them. The CDR3 extends over 15 amino acids. Here the CDR3 reads CASSLQGGITGELFF. The DNA for the CDR3 is TGTGCCAGCAGCCTACAGGGGGGGATAACCGGGGAGCTGTTTTTT. Combining the CDR3 with reference TRBV5-6 and TRBJ2-2 gives the whole variable domain DAGVTQSPTHLIKTRGQQVTLRCSPKSGHDTVSWYQQALGQGPQFIFQYYEEEERQRGNFPDRFSGHQFPNYSSELNVNALLLGDSALYLCASSLQGGITGELFFGEGSRLTVL.

V gene TRBV29-1 combines with J gene TRBJ1-2, with 8 bases aligning to TRBD1. J lost 4 bases, V lost 4 bases, and 11 bases had no gene match. CDR1 is SQVTM and CDR2 is ANQGSEA in the germline V gene. This CDR3 region has 15 residues. The CDR3 region has the DNA TGCAGCGTTGGGGCAGGGGGCGCCGGTGGCTATGGCTACACCTTC. Amino acids: CSVGAGGAGGYGYTF.

This clone was counted only a few times. The gene calls are TRBV2 and TRBJ1-6; 7 positions match TRBD1. The CDR3 runs to 13 residues. V shed 8 bases, J shed 7 bases, and the junction held 5 bases outside the gene matches. Germline V gene sequence: CDR1 SNHLY, CDR2 FYNNEI. The CDR3 DNA sequence: TGTGCCAGCGAGAACAGGGGCAATTCACCCCTCCACTTT. Protein sequence: CASENRGNSPLHF. The full variable domain, in which reference TRBV2 and TRBJ1-6 provide the parts outside the CDR3, is EPEVTQTPSHQVTQMGQEVILRCVPISNHLYFYWYRQILGQKVEFLVSFYNNEISEKSEIFDDQFSVERPDGSNFTLKIRSTKLEDSAMYFCASENRGNSPLHFGNGTRLTVT.

The DNA of the CDR3 is TGTGCCAGCAGTTACGACAGTAATCAGCCCCAGCATTTT. Protein: CASSYDSNQPQHF. The chain carries TRBV6-5 and TRBJ1-5; D may be TRBD1 (5 bases). Trimming shortened V by 2 bases and J by 4 bases, and 6 bases separated the two germline ends. This CDR3 contains 13 residues. The germline CDR1 and CDR2 sequences are MNHEY and SVGAGI.

This clone has just a few counts. The chain recombines TRBV28 with TRBJ2-6, with D perhaps TRBD1 (6 bases). The V gene's germline CDR1 is MDHEN and CDR2 SYDVKM. This CDR3 has 13 amino acids. V was trimmed by 7 bases and J by 2 bases, leaving 6 bases between them. CDR3 region: CASTGAGANVLTF. The CDR3 DNA is TGTGCCAGCACAGGGGCTGGGGCCAACGTCCTGACTTTC.

The rearrangement uses TRBV7-2 and TRBJ2-7; 9 bases align to TRBD2. V dropped 0 bases and J dropped 2; count of bases not matched to a gene: 2. Germline-derived CDR1 and CDR2 are SGHTA and FQGNSA. The CDR3 covers 15 residues. CDR3: CASSLARGGPYEQYF. CDR3 bases: TGTGCCAGCAGCTTAGCGCGGGGGGGGCCCTACGAGCAGTACTTC.

The chain employs TRBV7-3 and TRBJ2-3; D uncertain. Per the germline V gene, CDR1 is SGHTA and CDR2 is FQGTGA. There are 13 residues in the CDR3. With 2 bases removed from V and 5 bases from J, the gap between germline ends came to 8 bases. CDR3 sequence: CASSLSPGDTQYF. As DNA, the CDR3 is TGTGCCAGCAGCTTATCGCCAGGAGATACGCAGTATTTT.

The table lists this clone with a few counts. V is TRBV19 and J is TRBJ1-5; TRBD1 is a possible D gene (5 bases). The CDR3 contains 19 residues. Trimming shortened V by 6 bases and J by 0 bases, and 24 bases separated the two germline ends. Germline CDR1 reads LNHDA; CDR2 reads SQIVND (reference sequence). The CDR3 coding sequence is TGTGCCAGTAGCCCCGGAGGGGTCAACTCCGCTTATAGCAATCAGCCCCAGCATTTT. This encodes CASSPGGVNSAYSNQPQHF. The whole variable domain, filled in from reference TRBV19 and TRBJ1-5, reads DGGITQSPKYLFRKEGQNVTLSCEQNLNHDAMYWYRQDPGQGLRLIYYSQIVNDFQKGDIAEGYSVSREKKESFPLTVTSAQKNPTAFYLCASSPGGVNSAYSNQPQHFGDGTRLSIL.